The next 26 T cell receptor beta chains were all read from a single sample in a study of shared clonotypes between healthy human individuals. The table came from immunoSEQ multiplex PCR; TCRdb's copy has only in-frame clones and leaves some out. The sample has some 2,000,000 clones; 95% are singletons. Sequencing input: naive CD4+ T cells sorted from blood. Subset denoted: CD45RA+ positively selected. The source is a man aged 18 to 29 in good health.

The chain uses TRBV5-6 and TRBJ2-3; 10 bases fit TRBD2. The CDR3 is 18 residues long. Germline V lookup: CDR1 SGHDT, CDR2 YYEEEE. Unmatched junction bases numbered 17, after V lost 6 bases and J lost 4 bases. The CDR3 protein is CASKAPSGGSQRADTQYF. CDR3 DNA: TGTGCCAGCAAGGCCCCTAGCGGGGGCTCTCAGAGGGCAGATACGCAGTATTTT.

The gene calls are TRBV6-1 and TRBJ2-7; possible D gene TRBD1, 6 bases. Germline assignment: CDR1 MNHNS and CDR2 SASEGT. The germline V and J ends were trimmed by 8 bases and 4 bases, with 12 bases remaining between them. This CDR3 comprises 12 residues. DNA of the CDR3: TGTGCCAGCTGGACAGTTCCTTACGAGCAGTACTTC. It specifies CASWTVPYEQYF.

The chain couples TRBV6-5 to TRBJ2-5; 11 nucleotides align to TRBD2. Trimming removed 8 bases from V and 0 bases from J; junction bases left unmatched: 5. Germline assignment: CDR1 MNHEY and CDR2 SVGAGI. The CDR3 runs to 15 residues. CDR3 residues: CASGRLAGNQETQYF. CDR3 sequence (DNA): TGTGCCAGCGGCCGACTAGCGGGGAACCAAGAGACCCAGTACTTC.

The chain is built from TRBV13 and TRBJ2-1; D gene ambiguous. Germline-derived CDR1 and CDR2 are PRHDT and FYEKMQ (reference sequence). This CDR3 is built from 13 residues. V dropped 6 bases and J dropped 5 bases, with 11 bases sitting between them. The CDR3 nucleotides read TGTGCCAGCAGGCGAATACGAGACAATGAGCAGTTCTTC. Protein product: CASRRIRDNEQFF.

V usage is TRBV11-2 and J usage is TRBJ2-7; the D gene is possibly TRBD1 (5 bases). This CDR3 contains 14 residues. The germline V gene has CDR1 SGHAT and CDR2 FQNNGV. V was pared by 5 bases and J by 6 bases, with 17 bases between. The CDR3 loop reads CASSAQVSPPEQYF. CDR3 coding DNA: TGTGCCAGCAGCGCACAGGTATCCCCCCCCGAGCAGTACTTC.

Concerning this clone: A single base separates this from a much larger clone, so it may be a read error. The chain uses TRBV6-6 and TRBJ1-5, with 7 bases matching TRBD1. Germline V lookup: CDR1 MNHNY, CDR2 SVGAGI (reference sequence). The junction had 0 bases not matched to a gene; V was cut back by 2 bases and J by 2 bases. CDR3 length equals 14 residues. The CDR3 loop is CASSYQGGNQPQHF. CDR3 nucleotides: TGTGCCAGCAGTTACCAGGGGGGCAATCAGCCCCAGCATTTT.

The J gene is TRBJ2-1, the V gene TRBV30; 9 nucleotides agree with TRBD1. Germline lookup yields CDR1 GTSNPN and CDR2 SVGIG (reference sequence). With V trimmed by 8 bases and J by 2 bases, 4 bases remained unmatched. This CDR3 has 13 amino acids. CDR3 nucleotides: TGTGCCGCGGGACAGGGAGCCTACAATGAGCAGTTCTTC. Its protein product is CAAGQGAYNEQFF.

With respect to this clone: Distinct nucleotide sequences in the sample also encode this CDR3. The chain combines TRBV6-5 with TRBJ2-5; 9 bases are a match to TRBD1. Per germline, CDR1 MNHEY and CDR2 SVGAGI. V lost 2 bases to trimming and J lost 3 bases; unmatched junction nucleotides: 4. The CDR3 is 15 amino acids. The chain's CDR3 is CASSYGTGRKETQYF. The CDR3 DNA sequence: TGTGCCAGCAGTTACGGGACAGGGAGGAAAGAGACCCAGTACTTC.

This clone appeared a few times. At the DNA level, this CDR3 is encoded by other sequences in the same sample as well. The rearrangement links TRBV10-2 to TRBJ2-3, with D possibly TRBD1 on 5 matching bases. The V and J ends lost 0 bases and 0 bases respectively, with 10 bases between them. The CDR3 is made up of 16 amino acids. The germline V gene encodes CDR1 WSHSY and CDR2 SAAADI. For the CDR3, the DNA is TGCGCCAGCAGTGAGTCCGGAAGGGGTAGCACAGATACGCAGTATTTT. Translation gives CASSESGRGSTDTQYF.

V gene TRBV6-4 combines with J gene TRBJ2-1; TRBD2 matches 12 bases. The J segment lost 3 bases and the V segment lost 8 bases, leaving 5 bases of the junction unmatched. CDR3 size: 15 residues. CDR1 MRHNA and CDR2 SNTAGT come from the germline V gene. CDR3 in amino acids: CASAGLAGHYNEQFF. CDR3 nucleotide sequence: TGTGCCAGCGCCGGACTAGCGGGACACTACAATGAGCAGTTCTTC.

The gene calls are TRBV6-5 and TRBJ2-1, with D unresolved. Trimming shortened V by 0 bases and J by 6 bases, and 15 bases separated the two germline ends. CDR3 size: 16 residues. Germline V gene data show CDR1 as MNHEY and CDR2 as SVGAGI. DNA for the CDR3: TGTGCCAGCAGTTACTCGTGGGTGGCACGAAGCAATGAGCAGTTCTTC. Translated, it gives CASSYSWVARSNEQFF.

V usage is TRBV7-9 and J usage is TRBJ2-3, with D perhaps given as TRBD1 or TRBD2 (7 bases each). The CDR3 has 19 residues. V lost 3 bases to trimming and J lost 4 bases, with 26 bases between them. Germline V gives CDR1 SEHNR, CDR2 FQNEAQ (reference sequence). CDR3 protein: CASSLLTLSGTASPDTQYF. CDR3 sequence (DNA): TGTGCCAGCAGCTTGCTTACTTTGAGCGGGACAGCTTCGCCAGATACGCAGTATTTT.

V usage is TRBV2 and J usage is TRBJ1-1; D uncertain. CDR1 is SNHLY, CDR2 FYNNEI, per germline. With 4 bases removed from V and 0 bases from J, the gap between germline ends came to 6 bases. CDR3 length: 13 amino acids. The CDR3 DNA reads TGTGCCAGCAGTGTAGAAGTGAACACTGAAGCTTTCTTT. Its translation is CASSVEVNTEAFF.

Concerning this clone: A much larger clone differs from this one at a single base, so this may be a read error. The V gene is TRBV14, the J gene TRBJ1-1; D not certain. The CDR3 contains 13 residues. Germline assignment: CDR1 SGHDN and CDR2 FVKESK. V was cut by 6 bases and J by 1 base, with 9 bases left in between. CDR3 in amino acids: CASSPTPNTEAFF. The CDR3 nucleotides read TGTGCCAGCAGTCCGACGCCGAACACTGAAGCTTTCTTT.

The chain employs TRBV13 and TRBJ2-3; D call uncertain. The V gene lost 7 bases and the J gene lost 9 bases, with 17 bases spanning the gap. The CDR3 consists of 13 residues. Germline-derived CDR1 and CDR2 are PRHDT and FYEKMQ (reference sequence). This chain's CDR3 is CASKTSGPPTQYF. In DNA, the CDR3 is TGTGCCAGCAAGACCTCAGGACCCCCGACGCAGTATTTT.

The J gene is TRBJ2-1, the V gene TRBV7-2; D ambiguous. The V and J ends lost 5 bases and 0 bases respectively, with 11 bases between them. Looked up from germline, CDR1 is SGHTA and CDR2 is FQGNSA. The CDR3 has 15 residues. The CDR3 reads CASSPRQSSYNEQFF. In DNA form, the CDR3 reads TGTGCCAGCAGCCCCCGGCAGAGCTCCTACAATGAGCAGTTCTTC.

CDR3 DNA sequence: TGTGCCAGCAGTTTATCTCCCTTAATACAGGGACACGGTTCACCCCTCCACTTT. Its translation is CASSLSPLIQGHGSPLHF. The J gene is TRBJ1-6, the V gene TRBV27; TRBD1 might be the D (6 bases). This CDR3 is 18 amino acids long. Germline loops: CDR1 MNHEY, CDR2 SMNVEV (reference sequence). V lost 0 bases and J lost 9, with 21 bases in between.

The genes are TRBV7-2 and TRBJ1-5, with TRBD1 matching over 10 bases. Germline CDR1 reads SGHTA; CDR2 reads FQGNSA. V dropped 5 bases and J dropped 6; count of bases not matched to a gene: 10. The CDR3 has 16 amino acids. The CDR3 is CASSQRTGGKTQPQHF. CDR3 nucleotide sequence: TGTGCCAGCAGCCAGAGGACAGGGGGGAAGACTCAGCCCCAGCATTTT.

V and J are TRBV30 and TRBJ1-2; a possible D gene is TRBD1 (5 bases). This CDR3 has 13 residues. Germline lookup yields CDR1 GTSNPN and CDR2 SVGIG (reference sequence). The V end was cut by 0 bases, the J end by 3 bases, with 8 bases between. CDR3 in amino acids: CAWSVQEDYGYTF. In DNA, the CDR3 is TGTGCCTGGAGTGTACAGGAGGACTATGGCTACACCTTC. Filled out from reference TRBV30 and TRBJ1-2, the complete variable domain reads SQTIHQWPATLVQPVGSPLSLECTVEGTSNPNLYWYRQAAGRGLQLLFYSVGIGQISSEVPQNLSASRPQDRQFILSSKKLLLSDSGFYLCAWSVQEDYGYTFGSGTRLTVV.

This clone was counted a single time. This chain joins TRBV5-1 and TRBJ1-5; 9 bases align to TRBD1. This CDR3 is 15 amino acids long. The germline V gene encodes CDR1 SGHRS and CDR2 YFSETQ. With 2 bases clipped from V and 5 bases from J, the junction kept 5 bases outside the gene matches. Here the CDR3 DNA reads TGCGCCAGCAGCTTAGAGACAGGGGGTGATCAGCCCCAGCATTTT. Translating gives CASSLETGGDQPQHF.

The V call is TRBV5-4, the J call TRBJ2-1; 10 nucleotides agree with TRBD1. The CDR3 runs to 17 residues. J was trimmed by 2 bases and V by 1 base; bases with no gene match: 6. The germline V gene encodes CDR1 SGHNT and CDR2 YYREEE (reference sequence). CDR3: CASSLLSGTGAYNEQFF. The CDR3, as DNA: TGTGCCAGCAGCTTGCTTTCCGGGACAGGGGCCTACAATGAGCAGTTCTTC.

About this clone itself: This may be a read error, as it is one base from a much larger clone. Other DNA sequences of this sample code for an identical CDR3. The chain recombines TRBV7-2 with TRBJ2-7, with a weak D call TRBD1 (6 bases). Germline V gene data show CDR1 as SGHTA and CDR2 as FQGNSA. The CDR3 totals 14 residues. The CDR3: CASSSWDTFYEQYF. As DNA, the CDR3 is TGTGCCAGCAGCTCATGGGACACTTTCTACGAGCAATACTTC.

A single count supports this clone. This chain links TRBV6-5 with TRBJ1-1; the D gene is possibly TRBD1 (5 bases). This CDR3 spans 15 amino acids. The ends were cut back, 5 bases at V and 0 bases at J, with 13 bases in the middle. Germline CDR1 is MNHEY and CDR2 is SVGAGI. The CDR3 DNA reads as TGTGCCAGCAGTCTTACGCGACAGATGAACACTGAAGCTTTCTTT. It specifies CASSLTRQMNTEAFF.

To note about this clone: Different DNA sequences within this sample yield the same CDR3. The V gene is TRBV7-2, the J gene TRBJ2-7; 11 nucleotides agree with TRBD2. V shed 1 base and J 3 bases; nucleotides not matched to a gene: 2. The CDR3 length is 15 residues. Per germline, CDR1 SGHTA and CDR2 FQGNSA. The CDR3 coding sequence is TGTGCCAGCAGCTTAGGACTAGCGGGGTACTACGAGCAGTACTTC. Translating gives CASSLGLAGYYEQYF.

A few counts support this clone. CDR3 sequence: CASSEEEGPHEQYF. The DNA of the CDR3 is TGTGCCAGCAGTGAAGAGGAGGGCCCCCACGAGCAGTACTTC. The chain employs TRBV2 and TRBJ2-7, with a possible D match to TRBD2 (6 bases). Germline CDR1 reads SNHLY; CDR2 reads FYNNEI. V gave up 1 base and J gave up 5 bases, with 12 bases separating them. The CDR3 runs to 14 residues.

The rearrangement uses TRBV6-5 and TRBJ1-6, with TRBD1 identical over 7 bases. The CDR3 covers 16 residues. Germline V gene lookup returns CDR1 MNHEY and CDR2 SVGAGI. V shed 2 bases and J 12 bases; nucleotides not matched to a gene: 13. This chain's CDR3 is CASSYIAPRGTGPLHF. CDR3 nucleotide sequence: TGTGCCAGCAGTTACATTGCCCCCAGGGGGACTGGACCCCTCCACTTT.